One and the same sample provided the 14 T cell receptor beta chains below, sequenced in a study of beta chain features in type 1 diabetes. The sequenced template was cDNA made from the entire isolated RNA. Using immunoSEQ multiplex PCR, the repertoire was profiled, and TCRdb retains in-frame clones only, with some absent. The sample carries 150,000 or so clones, just over 9% recorded once. The sequenced sample consisted of central memory CD4+ T cells from blood. Receptor source: a woman under 30 in good health.

The chain combines TRBV9 with TRBJ2-5; 10 positions agree with TRBD1. CDR1 and CDR2 (germline): SGDLS, YYNGEE. J gave up 0 bases and V 4 bases, and 12 bases lay outside the gene matches. The CDR3 length is 18 residues. CDR3 amino acids: CASSLHYGGQGYQETQYF. In DNA, the CDR3 is TGTGCCAGCAGCCTTCACTACGGGGGACAGGGGTACCAAGAGACCCAGTACTTC.

The rearrangement joins TRBV19 to TRBJ1-5, with 9 nucleotides matching TRBD1. The CDR3 contains 14 residues. V dropped 6 bases and J dropped 6; count of bases not matched to a gene: 6. Germline CDR1 and CDR2: LNHDA and SQIVND (reference sequence). Written as DNA, the CDR3 is TGTGCCAGTAGCGAGACAGGGGGTGGTCAGCCCCAGCATTTT. Translated, it gives CASSETGGGQPQHF.

This clone came up a few times. This sequence joins TRBV7-6 and TRBJ2-7, with TRBD1 as a possible D gene (6 bases). V shed 4 bases and J shed 5 bases, with 9 bases lying between them. CDR3 size: 12 residues. Germline V gives CDR1 SGHVS, CDR2 FNYEAQ. The CDR3 spells CASSSQGDEQYF. The CDR3 nucleotides read TGTGCCAGCAGCTCACAGGGCGACGAGCAGTACTTC. Based on the CDR3 plus reference TRBV7-6 and TRBJ2-7, the full variable domain is GAGVSQSPRYKVTKRGQDVALRCDPISGHVSLYWYRQALGQGPEFLTYFNYEAQQDKSGLPNDRFSAERPEGSISTLTIQRTEQRDSAMYRCASSSQGDEQYFGPGTRLTVT.

The chain links TRBV28 to TRBJ2-6, with D tentatively TRBD1 (5 bases). CDR3 length equals 15 residues. CDR1 MDHEN and CDR2 SYDVKM come from the germline V gene. V shed 6 bases and J shed 2 bases, with 11 bases lying between them. The DNA of the CDR3 is TGTGCCAGCAGCACGACAGTTGCTGGGGCCAACGTCCTGACTTTC. It encodes CASSTTVAGANVLTF.

This clone was seen repeatedly, ten times or more. The V and J genes are TRBV19 and TRBJ1-2, with 8 positions matching TRBD1. The CDR3 has 13 amino acids. CDR1 and CDR2 (germline): LNHDA, SQIVND (reference sequence). The V gene end was trimmed by 6 bases and the J gene end by 7 bases; junction bases not matched to a gene: 7. CDR3 loop: CASSIQGAVGYTF. CDR3 nucleotides: TGTGCCAGTAGCATCCAGGGGGCGGTTGGCTACACCTTC.

This rearrangement joins TRBV7-2 to TRBJ1-1; D remains ambiguous. Deletions cut 1 base from V and 2 bases from J, with 5 bases between. This CDR3 region has 13 residues. Germline CDR1 is SGHTA and CDR2 is FQGNSA. The DNA for the CDR3 is TGTGCCAGCAGCTTAGGTCAAAACACTGAAGCTTTCTTT. Its protein is CASSLGQNTEAFF.

In this sample, this clone turned up a few times. The V gene is TRBV5-1, the J gene TRBJ2-2; D possibly corresponds to TRBD2 (5 bases). This CDR3 has 15 amino acids. The germline V gene has CDR1 SGHRS and CDR2 YFSETQ. Trimming removed 1 base at V and 3 bases at J, with 10 bases between. In DNA form, the CDR3 reads TGCGCCAGCAGCTTGTGGGGAGTGGACACCGGGGAGCTGTTTTTT. It encodes CASSLWGVDTGELFF.

This clone was counted between two and nine times. This chain connects TRBV18 to TRBJ1-2; the match to TRBD1 covers 10 bases. Germline V lookup: CDR1 KGHSH, CDR2 LQKENI. The length of the CDR3 is 16 residues. Trimming at V came to 4 bases and at J to 6 bases, leaving 11 bases not matched to a gene. The CDR3 region has the DNA TGTGCCAGCTCACAACGACAGGGGGCGACGAAAGATGGCTACACCTTC. Translation gives CASSQRQGATKDGYTF.

This clone showed up just a few times. The V gene is TRBV18, the J gene TRBJ2-6; D unclear. Trimming took 0 bases from V and 0 from J, leaving 6 bases between them. CDR3 size: 16 residues. CDR1 is KGHSH, CDR2 LQKENI, per germline. The CDR3 sequence: CASSPPGNSGANVLTF. The CDR3 nucleotides are TGTGCCAGCTCACCACCGGGCAACTCTGGGGCCAACGTCCTGACTTTC.

This chain joins TRBV7-3 and TRBJ2-3, with D possibly being TRBD2 (7 bases). V lost 5 bases and J 1 base, leaving 22 bases between the germline ends. The CDR3 runs to 18 residues. Germline assignment: CDR1 SGHTA and CDR2 FQGTGA. CDR3 DNA: TGTGCCAGCAGCCGGTGGGGGCAGGGAGGGAGCGGCACAGATACGCAGTATTTT. Its protein product is CASSRWGQGGSGTDTQYF.

This clone was observed a handful of times. The chain is built from TRBV30 and TRBJ1-2; no clear D gene. V dropped 3 bases and J dropped 3 bases, with 8 bases sitting between them. The CDR3 consists of 12 residues. Germline-derived CDR1 and CDR2 are GTSNPN and SVGIG (reference sequence). CDR3 sequence: CAWSPQDYGYTF. Written as DNA, the CDR3 is TGTGCCTGGAGCCCTCAGGACTATGGCTACACCTTC. Looking up the rest from reference TRBV30 and TRBJ1-2 gives the full variable domain: SQTIHQWPATLVQPVGSPLSLECTVEGTSNPNLYWYRQAAGRGLQLLFYSVGIGQISSEVPQNLSASRPQDRQFILSSKKLLLSDSGFYLCAWSPQDYGYTFGSGTRLTVV.

This clone occurred a few times. This chain uses TRBV6-1 with TRBJ1-2; D is unclear. The CDR3 totals 13 residues. CDR1 MNHNS and CDR2 SASEGT come from the germline V gene. The V and J ends lost 3 bases and 3 bases respectively, with 8 bases between them. In DNA, the CDR3 is TGTGCCAGCAGTGAGACGGGGTACTATGGCTACACCTTC. This encodes CASSETGYYGYTF.

The chain joins TRBV19 to TRBJ2-3; TRBD1 matches 7 bases. The CDR3 has 14 residues. The V gene's germline CDR1 is LNHDA and CDR2 SQIVND (reference sequence). The trim removed 1 base at V and 4 bases at J, leaving 2 bases unmatched. The CDR3 nucleotides read TGTGCCAGTAGTATAGGACAGGGTGCAGATACGCAGTATTTT. Amino acids: CASSIGQGADTQYF.

This clone occurred a few times. The rearrangement joins TRBV18 to TRBJ1-5, with TRBD1 as a possible D gene (6 bases). The CDR3 is 14 amino acids. V dropped 3 bases and J dropped 3 bases, with 9 bases sitting between them. Germline V lookup: CDR1 KGHSH, CDR2 LQKENI. CDR3 DNA: TGTGCCAGCTCACCCCGACAGGACAATCAGCCCCAGCATTTT. Protein: CASSPRQDNQPQHF.